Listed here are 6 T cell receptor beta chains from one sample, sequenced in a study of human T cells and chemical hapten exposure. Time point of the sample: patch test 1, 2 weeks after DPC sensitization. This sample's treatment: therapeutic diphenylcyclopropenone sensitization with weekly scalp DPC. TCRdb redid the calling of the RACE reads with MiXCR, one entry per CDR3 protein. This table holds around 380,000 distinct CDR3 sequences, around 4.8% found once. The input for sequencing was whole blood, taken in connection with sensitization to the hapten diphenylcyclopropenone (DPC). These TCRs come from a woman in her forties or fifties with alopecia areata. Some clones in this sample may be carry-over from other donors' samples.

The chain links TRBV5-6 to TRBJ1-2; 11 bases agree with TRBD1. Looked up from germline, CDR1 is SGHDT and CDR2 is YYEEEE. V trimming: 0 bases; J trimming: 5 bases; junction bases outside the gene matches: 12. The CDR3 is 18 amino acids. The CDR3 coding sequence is TGTGCCAGCAGCTTGGACGAGGACAGGGGGCGGCGGGGATATGGCTACACCTTC. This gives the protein CASSLDEDRGRRGYGYTF.

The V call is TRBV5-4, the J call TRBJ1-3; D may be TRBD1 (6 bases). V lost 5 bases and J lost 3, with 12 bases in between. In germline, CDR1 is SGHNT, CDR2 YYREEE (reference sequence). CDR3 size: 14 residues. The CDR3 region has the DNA TGTGCCAGCAGTGAAACAGGGTATGGAAACACCATATATTTT. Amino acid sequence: CASSETGYGNTIYF.

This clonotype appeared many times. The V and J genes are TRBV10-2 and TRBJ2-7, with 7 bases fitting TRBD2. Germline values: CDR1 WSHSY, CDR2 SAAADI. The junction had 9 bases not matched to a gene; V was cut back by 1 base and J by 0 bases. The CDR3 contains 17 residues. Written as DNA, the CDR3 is TGCGCCAGCAGTGAGTTCGGCCCAGCGGGGAGCTCCTACGAGCAGTACTTC. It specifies CASSEFGPAGSSYEQYF.

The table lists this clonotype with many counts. Here the CDR3 reads CASSYTSGQRGEQYF. Written as DNA, the CDR3 is TGTGCCAGCAGTTACACGAGCGGTCAACGGGGCGAGCAGTACTTC. The chain links TRBV6-2 or TRBV6-3 to TRBJ2-7, with D perhaps matching TRBD2 (5 bases). This CDR3 has 15 amino acids. Looked up from germline, CDR1 is MNHEY and CDR2 is SVGEGT. V gave up 2 bases and J gave up 6 bases, with 17 bases separating them.

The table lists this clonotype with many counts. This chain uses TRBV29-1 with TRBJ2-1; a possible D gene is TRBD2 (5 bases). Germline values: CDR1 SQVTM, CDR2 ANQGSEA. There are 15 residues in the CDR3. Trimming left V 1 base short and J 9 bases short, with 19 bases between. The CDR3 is CSVEGGTSISGEQFF. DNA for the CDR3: TGCAGCGTTGAAGGAGGAACTAGTATTTCGGGTGAGCAGTTCTTC.

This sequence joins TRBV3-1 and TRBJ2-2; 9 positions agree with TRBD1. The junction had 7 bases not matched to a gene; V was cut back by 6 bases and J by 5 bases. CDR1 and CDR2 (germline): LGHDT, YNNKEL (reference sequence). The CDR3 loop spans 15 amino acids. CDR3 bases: TGTGCCAGCAGTCTACAGGGGGCATTGACCGGGGAGCTGTTTTTT. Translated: CASSLQGALTGELFF.